The source of this TCR beta chain is a study of OX40 agonist ivuxolimab in advanced cancers. Regarding the study as a whole: At doses 0.1 to 3.0 mg/kg, CD4+ and CD8+ clones expanded.

The table came from immunoSEQ multiplex PCR; TCRdb's copy has only in-frame clones and leaves some out. Of under 95,000 clones in the sample, 70% to 90% are singletons; the top ten hold approximately 1.5%. Details on this clone: Its antigen is currently unknown. Different DNA sequences within this sample yield the same CDR3.

Trimming took 1 base from V and 4 from J; bases not matched to a gene: 5. The germline V gene encodes CDR1 SGHRS and CDR2 YFSETQ. This CDR3 region has 16 residues. The sample in question was CD4+ or CD8+ T cells sorted from blood, obtained in a trial of the OX40 agonist ivuxolimab. The V and J genes are TRBV5-1 and TRBJ2-2; 9 bases agree with TRBD1. The TCR originated in an adult with an advanced solid tumor such as melanoma, head and neck, liver or kidney cancer. The CDR3 loop is CASSLQGQGLTGELFF. In DNA, the CDR3 is TGCGCCAGCAGCTTGCAGGGACAGGGCCTCACCGGGGAGCTGTTTTTT.